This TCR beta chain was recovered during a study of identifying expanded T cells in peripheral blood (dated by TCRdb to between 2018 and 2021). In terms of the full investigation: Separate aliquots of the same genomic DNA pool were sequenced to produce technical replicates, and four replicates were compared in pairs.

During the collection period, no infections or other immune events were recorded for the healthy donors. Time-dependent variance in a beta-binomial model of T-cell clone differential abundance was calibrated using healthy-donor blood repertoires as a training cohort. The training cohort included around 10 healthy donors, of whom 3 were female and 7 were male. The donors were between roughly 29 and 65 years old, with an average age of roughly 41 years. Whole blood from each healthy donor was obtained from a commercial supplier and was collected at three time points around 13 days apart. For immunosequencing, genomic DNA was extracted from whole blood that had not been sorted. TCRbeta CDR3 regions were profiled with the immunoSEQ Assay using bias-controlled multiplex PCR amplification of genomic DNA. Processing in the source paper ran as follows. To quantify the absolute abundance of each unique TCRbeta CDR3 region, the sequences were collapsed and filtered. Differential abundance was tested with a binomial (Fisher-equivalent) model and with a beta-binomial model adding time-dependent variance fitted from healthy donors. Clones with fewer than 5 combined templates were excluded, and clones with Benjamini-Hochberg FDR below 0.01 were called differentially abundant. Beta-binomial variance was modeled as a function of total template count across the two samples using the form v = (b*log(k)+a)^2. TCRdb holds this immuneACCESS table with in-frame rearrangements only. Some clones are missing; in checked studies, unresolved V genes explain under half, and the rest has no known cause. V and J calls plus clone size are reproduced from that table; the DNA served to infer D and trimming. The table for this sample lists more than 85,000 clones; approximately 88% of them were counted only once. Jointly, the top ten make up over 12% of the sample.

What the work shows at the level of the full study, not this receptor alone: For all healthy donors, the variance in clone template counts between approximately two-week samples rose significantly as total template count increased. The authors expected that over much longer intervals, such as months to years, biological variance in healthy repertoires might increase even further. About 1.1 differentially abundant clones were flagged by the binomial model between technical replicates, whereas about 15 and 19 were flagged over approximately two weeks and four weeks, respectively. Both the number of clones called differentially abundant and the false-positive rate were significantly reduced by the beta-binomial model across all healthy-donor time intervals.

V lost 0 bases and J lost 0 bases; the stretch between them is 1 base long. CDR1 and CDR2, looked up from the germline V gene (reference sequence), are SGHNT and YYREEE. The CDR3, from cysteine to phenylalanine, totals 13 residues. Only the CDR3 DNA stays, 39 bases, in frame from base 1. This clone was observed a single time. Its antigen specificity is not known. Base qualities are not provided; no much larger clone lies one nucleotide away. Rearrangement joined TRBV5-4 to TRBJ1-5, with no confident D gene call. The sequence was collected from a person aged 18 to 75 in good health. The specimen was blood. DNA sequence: TGTGCCAGCAGCTTGGATAGCAATCAGCCCCAGCATTTT. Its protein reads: CASSLDSNQPQHF.